This T cell receptor (beta chain) was recovered during a study of blood T cells in healthy people across ages. This clonotype showed up just a few times. The ends were cut back, 0 bases at V and 0 bases at J, with 7 bases in the middle. Germline CDR1 and CDR2: SGHRS and YFSETQ. CDR3 length: 14 amino acids. Then a second PCR, running roughly 7 to 11 cycles, was carried out with a sample-barcoded 5' primer and a J-beta primer mix. TCRdb used MiXCR to reprocess the 5' RACE reads, holding one entry per CDR3 protein. The sample holds over 700,000 distinct CDR3 sequences, 50% to 65% seen once. The chain has TRBV5-1 and TRBJ2-7; tentative D call: TRBD1 (5 bases). The sequenced material came from blood. The clonotype was recovered from a man older than 75 in good health. The CDR3 DNA reads as TGCGCCAGCAGCTTGGAGGGGTTCTCCTACGAGCAGTACTTC. Protein sequence: CASSLEGFSYEQYF.